This T cell receptor (beta chain) was recorded in a study of T cells in Graves' hyperthyroidism and ophthalmopathy. Broader study findings: Stable hyperthyroidism and ophthalmopathy were separated using 13 V-J signatures.

TCR beta CDR3 regions were amplified from RNA transcripts. With the HTBI primer set, the TCR CDR3 went through a first round of RT-PCR. MiXCR, run by TCRdb on the multiplex PCR reads, gives a single entry per CDR3 protein. This sample has 400,000 to 600,000 distinct CDR3 sequences, with around 20% found just once. The CDR3 length is 14 residues. Germline lookup yields CDR1 MNHNS and CDR2 SASEGT. V lost 6 bases to trimming and J lost 3 bases; unmatched junction nucleotides: 8. This clonotype was detected ten times or more. Its antigen is currently unknown. The chain carries TRBV6-1 and TRBJ2-7; 7 bases line up with TRBD1. The source material was blood. The clonotype originates from a man younger than 35 with Graves' hyperthyroidism. CDR3 in DNA: TGTGCCAGCAGGAAAGGGGACAGAAACTACGAGCAGTACTTC. It translates to CASRKGDRNYEQYF.